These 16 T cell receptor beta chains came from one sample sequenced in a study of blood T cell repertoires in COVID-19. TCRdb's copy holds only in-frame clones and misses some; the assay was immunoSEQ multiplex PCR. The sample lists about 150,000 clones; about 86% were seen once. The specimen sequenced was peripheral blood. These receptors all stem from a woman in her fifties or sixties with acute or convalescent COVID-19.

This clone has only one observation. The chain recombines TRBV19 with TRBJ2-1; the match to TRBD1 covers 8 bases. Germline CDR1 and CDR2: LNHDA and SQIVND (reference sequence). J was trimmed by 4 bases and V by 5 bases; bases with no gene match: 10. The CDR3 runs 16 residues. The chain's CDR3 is CASSGGGTGKYNEQFF. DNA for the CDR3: TGTGCCAGTAGTGGAGGAGGGACAGGTAAATACAATGAGCAGTTCTTC. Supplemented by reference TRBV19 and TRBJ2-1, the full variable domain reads DGGITQSPKYLFRKEGQNVTLSCEQNLNHDAMYWYRQDPGQGLRLIYYSQIVNDFQKGDIAEGYSVSREKKESFPLTVTSAQKNPTAFYLCASSGGGTGKYNEQFFGPGTRLTVL.

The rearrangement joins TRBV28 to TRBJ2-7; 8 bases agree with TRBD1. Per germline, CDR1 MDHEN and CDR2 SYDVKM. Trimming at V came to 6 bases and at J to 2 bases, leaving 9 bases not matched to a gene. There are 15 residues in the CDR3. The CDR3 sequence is CASSTIGQGPYEQYV. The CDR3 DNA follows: TGTGCCAGCAGCACGATCGGACAGGGTCCCTACGAGCAGTACGTC.

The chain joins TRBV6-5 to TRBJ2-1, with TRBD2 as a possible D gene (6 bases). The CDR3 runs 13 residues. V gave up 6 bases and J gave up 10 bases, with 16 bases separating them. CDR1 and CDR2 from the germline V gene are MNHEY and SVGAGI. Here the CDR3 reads CASSYGRRGEQFF. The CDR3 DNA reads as TGTGCCAGCAGCTACGGCCGGAGGGGAGAGCAGTTCTTC.

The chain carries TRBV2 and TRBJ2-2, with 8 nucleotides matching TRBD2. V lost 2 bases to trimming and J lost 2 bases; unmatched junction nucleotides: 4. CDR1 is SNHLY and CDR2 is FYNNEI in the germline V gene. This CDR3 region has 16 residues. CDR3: CASSERAGGNTGELFF. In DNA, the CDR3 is TGTGCCAGCAGTGAACGGGCGGGGGGTAACACCGGGGAGCTGTTTTTT.

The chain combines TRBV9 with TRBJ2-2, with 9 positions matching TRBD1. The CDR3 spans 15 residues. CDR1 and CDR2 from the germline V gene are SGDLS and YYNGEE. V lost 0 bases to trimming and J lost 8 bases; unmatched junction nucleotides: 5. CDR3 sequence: CASSVEGQGPGELFF. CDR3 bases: TGTGCCAGCAGCGTAGAGGGACAGGGTCCGGGGGAGCTGTTTTTT.

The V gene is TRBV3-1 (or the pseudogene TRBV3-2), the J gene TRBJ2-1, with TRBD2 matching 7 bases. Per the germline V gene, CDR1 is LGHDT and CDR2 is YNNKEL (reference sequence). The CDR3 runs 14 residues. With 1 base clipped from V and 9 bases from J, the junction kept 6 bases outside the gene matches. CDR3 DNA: TGTGCCAGCAGCCAAGTCGGGGGAGGGACTGAGCAGTTCTTC. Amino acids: CASSQVGGGTEQFF.

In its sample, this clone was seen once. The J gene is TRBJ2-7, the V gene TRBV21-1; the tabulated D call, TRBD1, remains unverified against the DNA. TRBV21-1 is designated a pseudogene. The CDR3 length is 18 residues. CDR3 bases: TGTGCCAGCAGCAAAGTGGGTATATCGGCAGGGCCACCCTACGAGCAGTACTTC. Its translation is CASSKVGISAGPPYEQYF.

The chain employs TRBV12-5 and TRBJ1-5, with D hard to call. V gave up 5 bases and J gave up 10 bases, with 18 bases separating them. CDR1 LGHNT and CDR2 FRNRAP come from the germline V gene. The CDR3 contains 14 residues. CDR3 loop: CASGPGFLRGPQHF. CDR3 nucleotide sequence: TGTGCTAGTGGTCCGGGGTTCCTACGTGGTCCCCAGCATTTT. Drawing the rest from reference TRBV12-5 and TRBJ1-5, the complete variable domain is DARVTQTPRHKVTEMGQEVTMRCQPILGHNTVFWYRQTMMQGLELLAYFRNRAPLDDSGMPKDRFSAEMPDATLATLKIQPSEPRDSAVYFCASGPGFLRGPQHFGDGTRLSIL.

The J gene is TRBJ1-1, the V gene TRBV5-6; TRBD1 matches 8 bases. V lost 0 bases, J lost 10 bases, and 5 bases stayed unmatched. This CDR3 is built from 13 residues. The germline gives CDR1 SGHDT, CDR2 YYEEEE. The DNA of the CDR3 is TGTGCCAGCAGCTTGGAGACAGGGGAGGGAGCTTTCTTT. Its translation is CASSLETGEGAFF.

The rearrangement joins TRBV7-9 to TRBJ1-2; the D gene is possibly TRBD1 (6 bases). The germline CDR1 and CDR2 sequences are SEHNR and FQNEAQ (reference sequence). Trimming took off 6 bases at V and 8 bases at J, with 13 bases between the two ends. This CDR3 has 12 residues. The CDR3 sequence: CASRNRGYGYTF. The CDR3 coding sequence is TGTGCCAGCAGAAATAGGGGGTACGGCTACACCTTC.

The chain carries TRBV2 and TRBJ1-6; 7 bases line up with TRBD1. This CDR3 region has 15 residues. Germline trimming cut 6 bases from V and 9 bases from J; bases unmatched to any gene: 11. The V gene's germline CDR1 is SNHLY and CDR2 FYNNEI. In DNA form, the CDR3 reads TGTGCCAGCAGGGGTAACAGGGGTCTCACTTCACCCCTCCACTTT. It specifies CASRGNRGLTSPLHF.

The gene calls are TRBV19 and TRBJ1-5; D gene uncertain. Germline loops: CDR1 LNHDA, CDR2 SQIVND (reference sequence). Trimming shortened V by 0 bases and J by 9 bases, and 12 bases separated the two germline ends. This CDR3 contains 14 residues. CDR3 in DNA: TGTGCCAGTAGTATAGACGCAGGTATACGGCCCCAGCATTTT. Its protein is CASSIDAGIRPQHF. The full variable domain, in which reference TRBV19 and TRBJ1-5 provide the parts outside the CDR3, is DGGITQSPKYLFRKEGQNVTLSCEQNLNHDAMYWYRQDPGQGLRLIYYSQIVNDFQKGDIAEGYSVSREKKESFPLTVTSAQKNPTAFYLCASSIDAGIRPQHFGDGTRLSIL.

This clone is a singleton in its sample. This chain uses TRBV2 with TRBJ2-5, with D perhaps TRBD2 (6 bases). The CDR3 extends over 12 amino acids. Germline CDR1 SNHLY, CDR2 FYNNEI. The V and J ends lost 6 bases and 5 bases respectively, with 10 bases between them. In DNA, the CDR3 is TGTGCCAGCAGGGAGAGCGGGGAGACCCAGTACTTC. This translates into CASRESGETQYF.

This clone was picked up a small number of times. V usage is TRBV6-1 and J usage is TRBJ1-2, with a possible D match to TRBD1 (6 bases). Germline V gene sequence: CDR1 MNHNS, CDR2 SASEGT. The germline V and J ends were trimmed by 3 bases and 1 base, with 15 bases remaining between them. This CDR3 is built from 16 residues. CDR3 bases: TGTGCCAGCAGTGACCGACAGGCACGGATTAACTATGGCTACACCTTC. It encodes CASSDRQARINYGYTF.

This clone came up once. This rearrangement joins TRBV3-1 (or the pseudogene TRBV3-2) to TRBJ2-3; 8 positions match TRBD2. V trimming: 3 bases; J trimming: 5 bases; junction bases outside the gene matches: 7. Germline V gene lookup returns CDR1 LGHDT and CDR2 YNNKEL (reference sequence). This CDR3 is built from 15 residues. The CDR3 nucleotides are TGTGCCAGCAGCCACCGGGCGGGGGGACTAGATACGCAGTATTTT. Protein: CASSHRAGGLDTQYF.

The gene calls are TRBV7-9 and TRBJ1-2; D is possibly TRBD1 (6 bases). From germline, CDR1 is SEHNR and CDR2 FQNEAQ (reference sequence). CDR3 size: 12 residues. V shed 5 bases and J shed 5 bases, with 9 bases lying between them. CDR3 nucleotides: TGTGCCAGCAGCCTGACAGGATATGGCTACACCTTC. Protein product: CASSLTGYGYTF.